The 20 T cell receptor beta chains listed next were all sequenced from one sample in a study of shared clonotypes between healthy human individuals. TCRdb's table, derived via immunoSEQ multiplex PCR, lists solely in-frame clones and lacks some. The repertoire consists of some 2.1 million clones, with approximately 94% occurring once and the leading ten covering roughly 1%. Terminally differentiated effector memory CD45RA+ cells were excluded by CCR7 positive selection of CD45RO-negative cells. The sample was naive CD8+ T cells sorted from blood. The receptor source for this set is a man younger than 30 in good health.

The chain carries TRBV6-5 and TRBJ2-2; D ambiguous. This CDR3 has 13 residues. Trimming took 3 bases from V and 6 from J, leaving 8 bases between them. In germline, CDR1 is MNHEY, CDR2 SVGAGI. CDR3 sequence: CASSYVRAGELFF. The CDR3 nucleotides read TGTGCCAGCAGTTATGTTCGAGCCGGGGAGCTGTTTTTT.

The chain uses TRBV4-3 and TRBJ2-2; unclear D gene. The CDR3 contains 20 residues. Between the trimmed V and J ends, which lost 0 bases and 6 bases, there was a span of 26 bases. CDR1 and CDR2 (germline): LGHNA, YSLEER. CDR3 coding DNA: TGCGCCAGCAGCCAAGAAATCGGCTGGGTCCTGGGTATCATAGCCGGGGAGCTGTTTTTT. This gives the protein CASSQEIGWVLGIIAGELFF.

This chain uses TRBV29-1 with TRBJ1-1; tentative D call: TRBD1 (5 bases). Germline V gene data show CDR1 as SQVTM and CDR2 as ANQGSEA. V lost 5 bases and J lost 1, with 14 bases in between. The CDR3 is made up of 14 amino acids. The CDR3 region is CSVHQGEGNTEAFF. In DNA, the CDR3 is TGCAGCGTTCATCAAGGGGAAGGGAACACTGAAGCTTTCTTT. Full variable domain (outside the CDR3, taken from reference TRBV29-1 and TRBJ1-1): SAVISQKPSRDICQRGTSLTIQCQVDSQVTMMFWYRQQPGQSLTLIATANQGSEATYESGFVIDKFPISRPNLTFSTLTVSNMSPEDSSIYLCSVHQGEGNTEAFFGQGTRLTVV.

In nucleotides, the CDR3 is TGTGCCAGCAGCTCCAGGGAGGCACGACTGGGGGAGCAGTACTTC. This sequence encodes CASSSREARLGEQYF. The chain recombines TRBV7-9 with TRBJ2-7; possibly TRBD2 for D (6 bases). Trimming cost V 4 bases and J 7 bases, with 20 bases left between them. CDR1 is SEHNR, CDR2 FQNEAQ, per germline (reference sequence). The CDR3 runs to 15 residues.

This chain connects TRBV5-6 to TRBJ1-2; D not certain. The length of the CDR3 is 15 residues. The V end was cut by 0 bases, the J end by 0 bases, with 9 bases between. Looked up from germline, CDR1 is SGHDT and CDR2 is YYEEEE. This CDR3 reads CASSLGAGTNYGYTF. The CDR3 DNA is TGTGCCAGCAGCTTGGGTGCGGGGACTAACTATGGCTACACCTTC.

The rearrangement joins TRBV10-3 to TRBJ1-6; D perhaps matches TRBD1 (5 bases). CDR1 is ENHRY, CDR2 SYGVKD, per germline. The CDR3 is 13 residues long. V was clipped by 9 bases and J by 7 bases, with 13 bases between them. This CDR3 reads CAISGTENSPLHF. CDR3 DNA sequence: TGTGCCATATCCGGGACCGAGAATTCACCCCTCCACTTT.

The rearrangement links TRBV9 to TRBJ2-1; D gene ambiguous. The CDR3 has 17 amino acids. Trimming stripped 0 bases from V and 4 bases from J, with 17 bases between. Germline V CDR1 and CDR2: SGDLS, YYNGEE. The CDR3 sequence: CASSVEGHSLTYNEQFF. The CDR3 DNA is TGTGCCAGCAGCGTAGAGGGCCACAGCCTAACTTACAATGAGCAGTTCTTC.

The rearrangement joins TRBV5-1 to TRBJ1-2; 9 bases agree with TRBD1. The CDR3 extends over 14 amino acids. In germline, CDR1 is SGHRS, CDR2 YFSETQ. V trimming: 4 bases; J trimming: 6 bases; junction bases outside the gene matches: 7. CDR3 in DNA: TGCGCCAGCAGCGACCGGGACAGGGTGGATGGCTACACCTTC. Translated, it gives CASSDRDRVDGYTF.

The CDR3 here is CASSGEKLAGEETQYF. The CDR3 bases are TGTGCCAGCAGTGGAGAAAAACTAGCGGGGGAGGAGACCCAGTACTTC. The chain recombines TRBV2 with TRBJ2-5; 11 nucleotides agree with TRBD2. Germline CDR1 SNHLY, CDR2 FYNNEI. V was pared by 4 bases and J by 5 bases, with 9 bases of the junction left unmatched. The CDR3 consists of 16 residues.

This chain joins TRBV9 and TRBJ2-7; D is ambiguous. V was clipped by 4 bases and J by 3 bases, with 8 bases between them. Germline CDR1 is SGDLS and CDR2 is YYNGEE. This CDR3 has 12 residues. CDR3 DNA sequence: TGTGCCAGCAGCAGCCCGGGCTACGAGCAGTACTTC. As protein: CASSSPGYEQYF.

The rearrangement links TRBV6-4 to TRBJ2-3, with unresolved D. Germline V gene lookup returns CDR1 MRHNA and CDR2 SNTAGT. V was trimmed by 2 bases and J by 2 bases, leaving 5 bases between them. The CDR3 totals 13 residues. The CDR3 region is CASSDTPTDTQYF. The CDR3 DNA follows: TGTGCCAGCAGTGACACCCCCACAGATACGCAGTATTTT.

The chain carries TRBV28 and TRBJ1-2; 8 bases are shared with TRBD1. J was trimmed by 4 bases and V by 3 bases; bases with no gene match: 7. Germline values: CDR1 MDHEN, CDR2 SYDVKM. This CDR3 spans 15 amino acids. For the CDR3, the DNA is TGTGCCAGCAGTTTGTTGTCAGGGGGCGTCTATGGCTACACCTTC. Protein: CASSLLSGGVYGYTF.

The chain has TRBV6-5 and TRBJ2-1; perhaps TRBD1 as D (6 bases). The CDR3 runs 15 residues. Deletions cut 6 bases from V and 8 bases from J, with 20 bases between. Germline assignment: CDR1 MNHEY and CDR2 SVGAGI. CDR3 in amino acids: CASRSGVSQPHEQFF. Written as DNA, the CDR3 is TGTGCCAGCAGATCAGGGGTTTCGCAGCCCCATGAGCAGTTCTTC.

V usage is TRBV6-5 and J usage is TRBJ1-1, with 8 bases aligning to TRBD1. V was clipped by 6 bases and J by 5 bases; unmatched bases: 5. The germline V gene encodes CDR1 MNHEY and CDR2 SVGAGI. The CDR3 has 13 residues. DNA for the CDR3: TGTGCCAGCAGGCAGGGGGCTACGACTGAAGCTTTCTTT. This sequence encodes CASRQGATTEAFF.

Worth noting for this clone: The same CDR3 also results from other DNA sequences found in this sample. The chain carries TRBV13 and TRBJ2-7, with 11 bases that match TRBD2. The CDR3 contains 14 residues. Trimming took 5 bases from V and 4 from J; bases not matched to a gene: 4. Germline CDR1 and CDR2: PRHDT and FYEKMQ (reference sequence). The CDR3: CASSAGLAEYEQYF. The CDR3 DNA reads as TGTGCCAGCAGCGCGGGACTAGCGGAATACGAGCAGTACTTC.

The chain has TRBV10-3 and TRBJ2-7; 7 bases match TRBD1. The CDR3 sequence is 12 residues long. V was clipped by 10 bases and J by 3 bases; unmatched bases: 6. Germline V CDR1 and CDR2: ENHRY, SYGVKD. The CDR3 DNA reads TGTGCCACGAGGGACAGCTACTACGAGCAGTACTTC. Its translation: CATRDSYYEQYF.

The V and J genes are TRBV4-1 and TRBJ2-3; 7 bases align to TRBD2. This CDR3 has 15 amino acids. The trim removed 4 bases at V and 6 bases at J, leaving 10 bases unmatched. Germline V lookup: CDR1 MGHRA, CDR2 YSYEKL. The CDR3 region is CASSLQGRERDTQYF. CDR3 in DNA: TGCGCCAGCAGCCTCCAAGGGAGGGAGCGGGATACGCAGTATTTT.

This chain uses TRBV13 with TRBJ2-7, with 7 bases that match TRBD1. This CDR3 spans 14 amino acids. CDR1 PRHDT and CDR2 FYEKMQ come from the germline V gene (reference sequence). V lost 5 bases and J lost 3; bases outside the gene matches: 7. The CDR3 bases are TGTGCCAGCAGCGGCCGGGACAGACACTACGAGCAGTACTTC. Translating it yields CASSGRDRHYEQYF.

Concerning this clone: In the same sample, other DNA sequences code for this CDR3. The chain is built from TRBV4-1 and TRBJ2-5; D remains unclear. The CDR3 contains 14 residues. V lost 0 bases to trimming and J lost 2 bases, with 7 bases between them. From germline, CDR1 is MGHRA and CDR2 YSYEKL. The CDR3 sequence is CASSQDSSQETQYF. The CDR3, as DNA: TGCGCCAGCAGCCAAGATTCCAGTCAAGAGACCCAGTACTTC.

This clone was seen once. The rearrangement uses TRBV14 and TRBJ1-1, with 11 bases fitting TRBD1. Per the germline V gene, CDR1 is SGHDN and CDR2 is FVKESK. The CDR3 covers 16 residues. V was clipped by 3 bases and J by 3 bases; unmatched bases: 6. The CDR3 DNA follows: TGTGCCAGCAGCCAGGGACAGGGGGATTTGGACACTGAAGCTTTCTTT. Protein sequence: CASSQGQGDLDTEAFF.